Below are 4 T cell receptor beta chains sequenced from a single sample in a study of vaccination and CD4 T cells after COVID-19. The treatment: roughly 10-day PBMC culture with coronavirus spike peptide pools or control peptides (ViraFEST assay). Cultured CD4+ T cell DNA was sequenced using the Oncomine TCR Beta short-read assay. Each CDR3 protein gets one entry after TCRdb re-called the PCR reads with MiXCR. The sample carries some 5,400 distinct CDR3 sequences, roughly 46% recorded once. No antigen is known for these receptors. The sequencing sample was made of CD4+ T cells from blood, cultured in vitro. These receptors were taken from a human donor who had recovered from COVID-19.

The CDR3 DNA follows: TGTGCCAGCAGTTACTCGCGTAGCGGGATACGCGGGGAGCTGTTTTTT. It specifies CASSYSRSGIRGELFF. The genes are TRBV6-2 or TRBV6-3 and TRBJ2-2, with 8 positions matching TRBD2. V shed 0 bases, J shed 7 bases, and the junction held 7 bases outside the gene matches. The CDR3 consists of 16 residues. Germline CDR1 reads MNHEY; CDR2 reads SVGEGT.

The V gene is TRBV6-1, the J gene TRBJ2-3, with TRBD1 identical over 9 bases. This CDR3 has 13 residues. Germline V gene data show CDR1 as MNHNS and CDR2 as SASEGT. V lost 5 bases, J lost 6 bases, and 3 bases stayed unmatched. The CDR3 loop is CASSTDRGDTQYF. In nucleotides, the CDR3 is TGTGCCAGCAGTACAGACAGGGGGGATACGCAGTATTTT.

The genes are TRBV6-1 and TRBJ2-7, with 10 bases lining up with TRBD1. V lost 4 bases to trimming and J lost 5 bases; unmatched junction nucleotides: 11. Germline CDR1 reads MNHNS; CDR2 reads SASEGT. This CDR3 region has 16 residues. The CDR3 region is CASSGTTGGLVNEQYF. The CDR3 DNA sequence: TGTGCCAGCAGTGGCACGACAGGGGGCTTAGTCAACGAGCAGTACTTC.

J is TRBJ2-5 and V is TRBV19, with 8 bases matching TRBD2. Germline V CDR1 and CDR2: LNHDA, SQIVND (reference sequence). The length of the CDR3 is 17 residues. Germline trimming cut 3 bases from V and 0 bases from J; bases unmatched to any gene: 9. The CDR3 spells CASSIDRGGEYQETQYF. CDR3 nucleotides: TGTGCCAGTAGTATCGACCGGGGGGGGGAGTACCAAGAGACCCAGTACTTC.